The entry below gives a single T cell receptor beta chain sequence along with its context. Its antigen remains unidentified. These data originate in a study of T-cell memory formation after mild COVID-19. Study at large: For the most part, TCR clusters were specific to one donor.

Germline V gene lookup returns CDR1 MGHRA and CDR2 YSYEKL. Trimming removed 5 bases from V and 3 bases from J, with 11 bases in between. This CDR3 is built from 13 residues. TCRdb re-derived calls from the 5' RACE reads in MiXCR, one entry per CDR3 protein. This repertoire shows tens of thousands of distinct CDR3 sequences, over 15% found once; its top ten account for about a third. General observations from the study: Contracting CD4+ clones sat mainly in CM and EM; CD8+ in EMRA. Nothing showed for sure that second-wave clones peaking on day 37 were SARS-CoV-2 specific.

The specimen was PBMCs or a T cell subset sorted from them (not recorded which). V usage is TRBV4-1 and J usage is TRBJ2-7; D call uncertain. This clonotype originated in an adult woman who had mild COVID-19 (a few samples of this study predate the infection). Cell type and time point are not known. The CDR3 coding sequence is TGCGCCAGCAGCGCCACAGTTTACTACGAGCAGTACTTC. Its protein is CASSATVYYEQYF.